One sample yielded the 4 T cell receptor beta chains listed below, sequenced in a study of blood T cell repertoires in COVID-19. This table comes from immunoSEQ multiplex PCR, and its TCRdb copy is limited to in-frame clones, with some not included. The sample lists 350,000 to 450,000 clones, about nine tenths occurring once. The sequenced material came from peripheral blood. All receptors come from a middle-aged woman with COVID-19, enrolled during active disease.

The chain has TRBV4-1 and TRBJ2-4; 8 nucleotides agree with TRBD2. V trimming: 0 bases; J trimming: 8 bases; junction bases outside the gene matches: 12. From germline, CDR1 is MGHRA and CDR2 YSYEKL. The CDR3 contains 17 residues. The CDR3 here is CASSQDWSSGIMDIQYF. CDR3 DNA: TGCGCCAGCAGCCAAGATTGGAGTAGCGGGATAATGGACATTCAGTACTTC.

J is TRBJ2-7 and V is TRBV27; maybe TRBD2 (5 bases). V lost 3 bases to trimming and J lost 7 bases, with 16 bases between them. The CDR3 is 14 residues long. Germline V gene sequence: CDR1 MNHEY, CDR2 SMNVEV (reference sequence). CDR3 sequence (DNA): TGTGCCAGCAGTTTGAAGCCTACCCCGGGGGAGCAGTACTTC. Translated: CASSLKPTPGEQYF.

This chain connects TRBV30 to TRBJ1-2; TRBD1 is a possible D gene (6 bases). The CDR3 contains 14 residues. The germline CDR1 and CDR2 sequences are GTSNPN and SVGIG (reference sequence). The V end was cut by 0 bases, the J end by 4 bases, with 12 bases between. CDR3 nucleotides: TGTGCCTGGAGTGTGCGGGGGCAGGTCTATGGCTACACCTTC. It yields the protein CAWSVRGQVYGYTF.

For this clone: The sample has other DNA sequences that encode this CDR3 too. The chain links TRBV2 to TRBJ1-6; a weak D match, TRBD1 (5 bases). The CDR3 runs 15 residues. The V gene's germline CDR1 is SNHLY and CDR2 FYNNEI. The V gene lost 2 bases and the J gene lost 5 bases, with 10 bases spanning the gap. Here the CDR3 reads CASSEQGTDNSPLHF. The CDR3 DNA is TGTGCCAGCAGTGAACAGGGAACGGATAATTCACCCCTCCACTTT.